Each of the 18 T cell receptor beta chains below was sequenced from the same sample in a study of blood T cell repertoires in COVID-19. Some clones are missing from TCRdb's copy, which holds only in-frame ones; the method was immunoSEQ multiplex PCR. The sample records around 72,000 clones, 82% being singletons. The sample taken for sequencing was peripheral blood. The receptors shown here come from a human donor in a cohort sampled during active COVID-19.

This clone appeared a single time. The rearrangement joins TRBV10-3 to TRBJ2-6; D is possibly TRBD1 (6 bases). CDR1 ENHRY and CDR2 SYGVKD come from the germline V gene. The CDR3 has 13 amino acids. Between the trimmed V and J ends, which lost 11 bases and 0 bases, there was a span of 8 bases. This CDR3 reads CALQGSGANVLTF. The CDR3 DNA follows: TGTGCCTTACAGGGCTCTGGGGCCAACGTCCTGACTTTC.

The rearrangement joins TRBV7-8 to TRBJ2-7; the D is unclear. Germline CDR1 reads SGHVS; CDR2 reads FQNEAQ. V was shortened by 5 bases and J by 2 bases, with 4 bases between the two germline ends. The CDR3 extends over 11 amino acids. CDR3 bases: TGTGCCAGCAGCCCCGCCTACGAGCAGTACTTC. Translating it yields CASSPAYEQYF.

The chain joins TRBV7-6 to TRBJ1-1; no reliable D call. CDR1 is SGHVS, CDR2 FNYEAQ, per germline. Deletions cut 5 bases from V and 1 base from J, with 14 bases between. The CDR3 has 15 residues. CDR3 region: CASSREITENTEAFF. DNA of the CDR3: TGTGCCAGCAGCCGAGAGATTACAGAGAACACTGAAGCTTTCTTT.

The V call is TRBV18, the J call TRBJ2-7; 14 bases map to TRBD2. V lost 6 bases and J lost 0; bases outside the gene matches: 4. Looked up from germline, CDR1 is KGHSH and CDR2 is LQKENI. The CDR3 is 16 residues long. CDR3 in amino acids: CASSPGLAGASYEQYF. The CDR3, as DNA: TGTGCCAGCTCCCCGGGACTAGCGGGGGCCTCCTACGAGCAGTACTTC.

V gene TRBV5-1 combines with J gene TRBJ1-6; tentative D call: TRBD1 (6 bases). With 3 bases removed from V and 5 bases from J, the gap between germline ends came to 15 bases. The CDR3 is 16 amino acids. Germline CDR1 reads SGHRS; CDR2 reads YFSETQ. CDR3 in amino acids: CASSSQGQLNNSPLHF. In nucleotides, the CDR3 is TGCGCCAGCAGCTCCCAAGGACAGCTAAATAATTCACCCCTCCACTTT.

The chain couples TRBV9 to TRBJ1-3; no clear D. This CDR3 contains 17 residues. Looked up from germline, CDR1 is SGDLS and CDR2 is YYNGEE. V dropped 1 base and J dropped 3 bases, with 17 bases sitting between them. DNA of the CDR3: TGTGCCAGCAGCGTATCTGGGAGTTTAACCGGTGGAAACACCATATATTTT. It codes for CASSVSGSLTGGNTIYF. Full variable domain (remainder filled in from reference TRBV9 and TRBJ1-3): DSGVTQTPKHLITATGQRVTLRCSPRSGDLSVYWYQQSLDQGLQFLIQYYNGEERAKGNILERFSAQQFPDLHSELNLSSLELGDSALYFCASSVSGSLTGGNTIYFGEGSWLTVV.

The gene calls are TRBV9 and TRBJ2-7, with TRBD1 matching over 8 bases. The CDR3 consists of 14 residues. The junction had 4 bases not matched to a gene; V was cut back by 0 bases and J by 5 bases. Germline CDR1 reads SGDLS; CDR2 reads YYNGEE. The CDR3 region is CASSVDAGGDEQYF. Here the CDR3 DNA reads TGTGCCAGCAGCGTAGATGCAGGGGGCGACGAGCAGTACTTC.

V and J are TRBV5-5 and TRBJ1-2; D remains ambiguous. The CDR3 consists of 16 residues. Germline CDR1 and CDR2: SGHKS and YYEKEE (reference sequence). Trimming stripped 3 bases from V and 5 bases from J, with 20 bases between. CDR3 loop: CASSSDPEGGFYGYTF. CDR3 DNA sequence: TGTGCCAGCAGCTCGGACCCGGAGGGTGGTTTTTATGGCTACACCTTC.

This clone occurred once. J is TRBJ2-5 and V is TRBV2; 12 nucleotides match TRBD1. CDR1 and CDR2 (germline): SNHLY, FYNNEI. The CDR3 covers 14 residues. The trim removed 6 bases at V and 7 bases at J, leaving 6 bases unmatched. The CDR3 DNA reads as TGTGCCAGCAGCCCCTGGGGACAGGGGGCGACCCAGTACTTC. As protein: CASSPWGQGATQYF. Combining the CDR3 with reference TRBV2 and TRBJ2-5 gives the whole variable domain EPEVTQTPSHQVTQMGQEVILRCVPISNHLYFYWYRQILGQKVEFLVSFYNNEISEKSEIFDDQFSVERPDGSNFTLKIRSTKLEDSAMYFCASSPWGQGATQYFGPGTRLLVL.

The chain recombines TRBV6-2 or TRBV6-3 with TRBJ2-7, with D possibly TRBD2 on 6 matching bases. Germline V CDR1 and CDR2: MNHEY, SVGEGT. Deletions cut 6 bases from V and 3 bases from J, with 12 bases between. This CDR3 is built from 13 residues. CDR3 region: CASSAGPSYEQYF. CDR3 nucleotides: TGTGCCAGCAGCGCGGGACCGAGCTACGAGCAGTACTTC.

This CDR3 reads CASSLEIGGALYF. The DNA of the CDR3 is TGTGCCAGCAGCTTAGAAATTGGGGGGGCCCTCTACTTC. The J gene is TRBJ2-4, the V gene TRBV7-6, with a tentative D call TRBD2 (7 bases). The CDR3 contains 13 residues. Trimming removed 1 base at V and 16 bases at J, with 17 bases between. Germline-derived CDR1 and CDR2 are SGHVS and FNYEAQ. The variable domain in full, completed from reference TRBV7-6 and TRBJ2-4, reads GAGVSQSPRYKVTKRGQDVALRCDPISGHVSLYWYRQALGQGPEFLTYFNYEAQQDKSGLPNDRFSAERPEGSISTLTIQRTEQRDSAMYRCASSLEIGGALYFGAGTRLSVL.

The chain employs TRBV10-1 and TRBJ1-1; D might be TRBD1 (6 bases). The CDR3 covers 15 residues. CDR1 is WNHNN, CDR2 SYGVQD, per germline (reference sequence). V was trimmed by 5 bases and J by 4 bases, leaving 17 bases between them. The CDR3 DNA follows: TGCGCCAGCAGTCCGACAGGAAGGGGTGCCACTGAAGCTTTCTTT. The encoded protein is CASSPTGRGATEAFF.

This chain uses TRBV7-9 with TRBJ2-7, with D perhaps TRBD2 (6 bases). The length of the CDR3 is 13 residues. CDR1 SEHNR and CDR2 FQNEAQ come from the germline V gene (reference sequence). CDR3 sequence reads: CGTRRASRDEQYF. DNA of the CDR3: TGTGGTACCCGGAGGGCTTCCCGAGACGAGCAGTACTTC.

This chain uses TRBV19 with TRBJ2-1; 8 bases are shared with TRBD2. V shed 5 bases, J shed 8 bases, and the junction held 14 bases outside the gene matches. This CDR3 has 16 amino acids. Germline lookup yields CDR1 LNHDA and CDR2 SQIVND (reference sequence). The CDR3 protein is CASSPRPGLVIHEQFF. The CDR3 region has the DNA TGTGCCAGTAGTCCACGTCCGGGACTAGTAATTCATGAGCAGTTCTTC.

This clone was detected once. This chain connects TRBV10-3 to TRBJ2-2, with a tentative D call TRBD1 (6 bases). The germline V and J ends were trimmed by 6 bases and 0 bases, with 8 bases remaining between them. This CDR3 region has 14 residues. The V gene's germline CDR1 is ENHRY and CDR2 SYGVKD. The CDR3 DNA is TGTGCCATCAGCCGGACAGCGAACACCGGGGAGCTGTTTTTT. It yields the protein CAISRTANTGELFF.

The CDR3 loop reads CASSYDLNTEAFF. CDR3 DNA: TGCGCCAGCAGCTATGACTTGAACACTGAAGCTTTCTTT. V is TRBV5-1 and J is TRBJ1-1; D call uncertain. Trimming removed 3 bases from V and 0 bases from J, with 6 bases in between. Looked up from germline, CDR1 is SGHRS and CDR2 is YFSETQ. The CDR3 is made up of 13 amino acids.

The chain has TRBV6-5 and TRBJ1-1; 10 bases agree with TRBD1. J gave up 6 bases and V 6 bases, and 10 bases lay outside the gene matches. The length of the CDR3 is 15 residues. The V gene's germline CDR1 is MNHEY and CDR2 SVGAGI. CDR3 coding DNA: TGTGCCAGCAGGAAGACAGGGGGCGGTGGCTCTGAAGCTTTCTTT. Translating it yields CASRKTGGGGSEAFF.

This clone was seen only a few times. CDR3 nucleotides: TGTGCCAGCAGCCAAGAATTGCAAACAGGGTCCTACGAGCAGTACTTC. Its translation: CASSQELQTGSYEQYF. The gene calls are TRBV3-1 (or the pseudogene TRBV3-2) and TRBJ2-7; D is possibly TRBD1 (6 bases). V lost 0 bases and J lost 1, with 13 bases in between. The V gene's germline CDR1 is LGHDT and CDR2 YNNKEL (reference sequence). The CDR3 is 16 residues long.